This entry features one T cell receptor (beta chain) sequence. Its antigen is undetermined. The method was immunoSEQ multiplex PCR; TCRdb's version includes in-frame clones alone and lacks a portion of them. The sample shows some 34,000 clones, less than 95% of them seen only once. The sample belongs to a study of T cells in tuberculosis. Overall study: This South African cohort compared adolescents with or without latent tuberculosis against adults with active tuberculosis.

The junction had 7 bases not matched to a gene; V was cut back by 3 bases and J by 4 bases. Looked up from germline, CDR1 is GTSNPN and CDR2 is SVGIG (reference sequence). This CDR3 has 14 amino acids. Study findings and constraints: The TCR-beta difference was not significant; alpha differences partly reflected length. A GMM-specific repertoire classifier reached about 89% accuracy, AUROC over 0.85.

This rearrangement joins TRBV30 to TRBJ2-3; the match to TRBD2 covers 7 bases. This sequence originates from a donor under 30 with latent tuberculosis or without tuberculosis infection. Some clones in this sample may be carry-over from other donors' samples. Sequenced material: PBMCs. The CDR3 protein is CAWRPRLAADTQYF. CDR3 in DNA: TGTGCCTGGAGGCCTAGACTAGCCGCAGATACGCAGTATTTT.